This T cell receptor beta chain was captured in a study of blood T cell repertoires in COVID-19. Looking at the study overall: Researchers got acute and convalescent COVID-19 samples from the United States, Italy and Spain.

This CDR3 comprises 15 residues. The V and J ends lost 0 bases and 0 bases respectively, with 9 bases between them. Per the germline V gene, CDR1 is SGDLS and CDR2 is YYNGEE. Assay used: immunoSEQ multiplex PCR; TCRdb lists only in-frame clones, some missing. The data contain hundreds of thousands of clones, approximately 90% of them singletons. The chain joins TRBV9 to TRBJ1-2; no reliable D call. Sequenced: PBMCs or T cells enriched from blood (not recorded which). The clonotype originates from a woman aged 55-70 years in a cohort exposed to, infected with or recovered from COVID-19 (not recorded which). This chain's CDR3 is CASSVGRSANYGYTF. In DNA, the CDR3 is TGTGCCAGCAGCGTAGGGAGGTCTGCTAACTATGGCTACACCTTC.